This T cell receptor beta chain is from a study of T cell responses to AZD1222 COVID-19 vaccine (dated by TCRdb to the early 2020s). The study in broad terms: A total of 233 trial participants underwent TCR sequencing, of whom roughly 210 had received two doses of AZD1222 and about 25 had received two doses of the MenACWY control vaccine. Trial participants were enrolled by age into 18-55, 56-69 and 70-plus year subgroups, with about 150, 27 and 61 TCR-sequenced participants respectively.

The CDR3 regions of human TCRbeta chains were subjected to immunosequencing. Concerning the study's data processing: TCRs in the repertoires were matched against a reference library of SARS-CoV-2-specific TCRs that had been generated with the MIRA antigen-specificity platform. Breadth meant the fraction of unique TCRs that were SARS-CoV-2-associated, whereas depth meant the fraction of total T cells that were SARS-CoV-2-associated. Using the MIRA data, each spike-specific TCR was mapped to the spike region that the TCR reacts to and placed in a CD4 or CD8 class. Log10-transformed breadth and depth values were compared by one-way ANOVA with Sidak's multiple comparisons tests. The source is immuneACCESS, and TCRdb retained only in-frame sequences with V and J called. Part of the clones is not carried over; for the studies checked, unresolved V genes explain less than half of this, and the remainder is unexplained. The V and J calls and clone size are taken from that table; D and trimming were inferred from the DNA. The sample table shows about 60,000 clones, and over 80% are seen once. More than 6% of the sample goes to the ten largest clones.

Overall results and qualifications from the work: Because no samples from the day 14 peak response were available, repertoires could be characterized only after the peak T cell response. Epitopes outside the regions mutated in the B.1.351 and B.1.1.7 variants were reportedly recognized by nearly half of the unique spike-specific TCRs. The whole spike protein was spanned by vaccine-associated CD4 TCRs, and dominant responses were seen in regions 160-218 and 743-854. Only 5 to 7 AZD1222 recipients were SARS-CoV-2 seropositive at baseline, limiting conclusions about previously exposed vaccinees. In the small 56-69-year group, the increase in depth fell short of significance, most likely because of low power. Participants were mostly white British, with more females than males. The authors suggested clonal diversity may have been underestimated. After two AZD1222 doses, both the breadth and the depth of spike-specific TCRs were significantly higher than at day 0 and than in MenACWY recipients.

The time point label, as the study defines it: about 28 days (+/-7) after the second vaccine dose. In light of the paper, this sample's treatment or condition label describes: meningococcal conjugate vaccine given as trial control. Samples from vaccinated people were obtained from the UK trials COV001 and COV002, which included a single-blind randomized controlled phase 2/3 trial of AZD1222 (ChAdOx1 nCoV-19) in healthy adults. For TCRbeta chain sequencing, PBMC samples were collected from trial participants at day 0 and at day 28 after the second dose. Including cysteine and phenylalanine, the CDR3 has 13 amino acids. CDR3 DNA only is kept here, 39 bases in frame from base 1. Trimming removed 5 bases from V and 7 bases from J; the gene matches leave 6 bases unexplained. Sequences WSHSY (CDR1) and SAAADI (CDR2) are obtained from the germline V gene. Comments on this clone: It has no known antigen specificity. Per-base quality was not reported, and no clone a single base away is much larger than it.

Recombination connected TRBV10-2 to TRBJ1-2; the junction holds 8 bases that match TRBD1. The origin of this receptor is an adult who received the MenACWY meningococcal vaccine as a control. The starting material was peripheral blood, obtained 28 days after the second dose of the MenACWY control vaccine. The CDR3 sequence is CASSRTGGGGYTF. In nucleotides, the sequence is TGCGCCAGCAGTAGAACAGGGGGTGGTGGCTACACCTTC.